This entry is about one T cell receptor beta chain. Its target is not known. TCRdb re-called the RT-PCR reads through MiXCR, storing one row per CDR3 protein. This sample has 800,000 to 1,000,000 distinct CDR3 sequences, with approximately 21% found just once. This entry belongs to a study of response to subunit inactivated influenza vaccine. Findings and limits, study-wide: After each seasonal influenza vaccination, few new T cells are recruited, the authors suggested.

Germline V gives CDR1 DFQATT, CDR2 SNEGSKA (reference sequence). Trimming shortened V by 0 bases and J by 4 bases, and 10 bases separated the two germline ends. CDR3 length: 14 amino acids. This rearrangement joins TRBV20-1 to TRBJ2-1, with a tentative D call TRBD2 (5 bases). This TCR derives from a man aged 50 to 60 who received an inactivated influenza vaccine. Sequenced material: PBMCs from blood, taken approximately 5 days after vaccination. CDR3 residues: CSARDPLAYNEQFF. CDR3 in DNA: TGCAGTGCTAGAGATCCTCTAGCTTACAATGAGCAGTTCTTC.